This TCR beta chain was captured in a study of memory CD8 T cells in hepatitis C reinfection. Across the study: Between 3 and 8 weeks after reinfection detection, peak samples were drawn.

Time point indicated: peak reinfection, 3 to 8 weeks after reinfection detection. TCR sequencing was done directly ex vivo on sorted cells, without expansion in vitro. Donors came from people who inject drugs enrolled in HEPCO, Canada. Clones were read by immunoSEQ multiplex PCR, and TCRdb kept only the in-frame ones, dropping some. Of 40,000 to 45,000 clones listed, roughly 90% were seen once; the top ten hold more than 0.95%. From germline, CDR1 is MGHRA and CDR2 YSYEKL. The CDR3 runs to 15 residues. Trimming at V came to 1 base and at J to 6 bases, leaving 7 bases not matched to a gene. The clonotype was recovered from a man between 18 and 29 years old with hepatitis C virus infection. The sequenced sample was naive CD8+ T cells sorted from blood. The genes are TRBV4-1 and TRBJ2-3; 7 bases fit TRBD2. DNA for the CDR3: TGCGCCAGCAGCCAAGTAGTGAGTAGCGGGGATACGCAGTATTTT. Translating gives CASSQVVSSGDTQYF.